A single T cell receptor (beta chain) is shown here with its context. The antigen is unknown. This sample is part of a study of regulatory T cells in long-lasting Graves disease. The time point was: persistent/refractory GD, antithyroid drugs over 5 years with positive TRAb. From PBMCs, RNA was extracted and then used to make the TCR library. CDR3-region Arm-PCR and iRepertoire HTBI primers produced the TCR beta libraries. TCRdb passed the multiplex PCR reads through MiXCR, listing each CDR3 protein once. Of 400,000 to 500,000 distinct CDR3 sequences listed, roughly a fifth are singletons. CDR1 LNHDA and CDR2 SQIVND come from the germline V gene (reference sequence). The CDR3 runs 15 residues. V lost 3 bases, J lost 5 bases, and 14 bases lay in between. Study outcomes and limitations: Only peripheral blood was studied, not thyroid tissue. TRBV28, TRBJ1-2 and TRBJ2-5 were segments that persistent disease favored.

The material sequenced was peripheral blood mononuclear cells (PBMCs), taken when the disease was refractory, from a patient treated with antithyroid drugs. The receptor's source is a female donor with Graves disease. This chain connects TRBV19 to TRBJ2-1; D not resolved. Here the CDR3 DNA reads TGTGCCAGTAGTATTAGTCAACCCGGTGACAATGAGCAGTTCTTC. Its protein product is CASSISQPGDNEQFF.